This T cell receptor (beta chain) was sequenced in a study of blood T cell repertoires in COVID-19. Study information: Samples representing acute and convalescent COVID-19 were sourced from the United States, Italy and Spain. Sources were T cells, B-cell-depleted T cells, or PBMCs; the material itself was cDNA or gDNA.

V dropped 0 bases and J dropped 4 bases, with 10 bases sitting between them. Germline V CDR1 and CDR2: MNHNY, SVGAGI (reference sequence). The CDR3 runs to 15 residues. As handled by the study authors: By means of reference gene primer amplification, nucleated cell counts were estimated. Assay: immunoSEQ multiplex PCR; the TCRdb copy retains only in-frame clones and omits some. D and trimming come from the DNA, and the V and J calls and clone size come from that table. The table lists under 150,000 clones, roughly 80% of them singletons. The source material was peripheral blood. This rearrangement joins TRBV6-6 to TRBJ2-1; tentative D call: TRBD1 (6 bases). The sequence came from a man aged 45-60 years with active or convalescent COVID-19. The CDR3 here is CASSYSSQGYNEQFF. The CDR3 DNA follows: TGTGCCAGCAGTTACTCTTCACAGGGTTACAATGAGCAGTTCTTC.